What follows are 17 T cell receptor beta chains derived from one specimen sequenced in a study of T cell repertoires in cytomegalovirus infection. TCRdb ran MiXCR on the reads and lists one entry per CDR3 protein. Of fewer than 250,000 distinct CDR3 sequences listed, over 9% were seen once; the top ten hold 1.5% to 2%. The sequenced sample was PBMCs. These receptors were obtained from a human donor in good health (CMV status not recorded). Some clones in this sample may be carry-over from other donors' samples.

Concerning this clonotype itself: A much larger clone lies a single base off, so this may be a read error. This chain uses TRBV12-3 or TRBV12-4 with TRBJ1-1; 8 nucleotides line up with TRBD1. This CDR3 has 15 amino acids. V dropped 8 bases and J dropped 5; count of bases not matched to a gene: 13. Here the CDR3 reads CASGPGQGYLTEAFF. In DNA form, the CDR3 reads TGTGCCAGCGGTCCAGGACAGGGCTATTTAACTGAAGCTTTCTTT.

This clonotype came up many times. In DNA form, the CDR3 reads TGTGCCATCAGTGAGCCAAATTCACCCCTCCACTTT. This codes for CAISEPNSPLHF. The gene calls are TRBV10-3 and TRBJ1-6; D unresolved. The CDR3 spans 12 residues. From germline, CDR1 is ENHRY and CDR2 SYGVKD. V shed 2 bases and J shed 7 bases, with 3 bases lying between them.

This rearrangement joins TRBV4-1 to TRBJ2-3; no clear D. CDR3 length: 16 residues. Trimming left V 0 bases short and J 8 bases short, with 18 bases between. CDR1 and CDR2 (germline): MGHRA, YSYEKL. The CDR3 sequence is CASSQDQRPSVGTQYF. The CDR3 DNA reads as TGCGCCAGCAGCCAAGATCAAAGACCCTCAGTCGGTACGCAGTATTTT.

J is TRBJ1-1 and V is TRBV5-1; TRBD1 might be the D (6 bases). This CDR3 comprises 15 residues. Trimming stripped 4 bases from V and 1 base from J, with 14 bases between. Germline V gene sequence: CDR1 SGHRS, CDR2 YFSETQ. CDR3 nucleotide sequence: TGCGCCAGCAGCATAACAGGGAGGGAGAACACTGAAGCTTTCTTT. Translation gives CASSITGRENTEAFF. The variable domain in full, completed from reference TRBV5-1 and TRBJ1-1, reads KAGVTQTPRYLIKTRGQQVTLSCSPISGHRSVSWYQQTPGQGLQFLFEYFSETQRNKGNFPGRFSGRQFSNSRSEMNVSTLELGDSALYLCASSITGRENTEAFFGQGTRLTVV.

This clonotype was seen only a few times. The chain combines TRBV20-1 with TRBJ2-3, with 8 bases identical to TRBD1. Unmatched junction bases numbered 8, after V lost 4 bases and J lost 2 bases. Germline CDR1 reads DFQATT; CDR2 reads SNEGSKA (reference sequence). The CDR3 consists of 15 residues. This CDR3 reads CSANEGQVTTDTQYF. The CDR3 DNA follows: TGCAGTGCTAATGAGGGACAGGTGACCACAGATACGCAGTATTTT.

The V call is TRBV18, the J call TRBJ1-1; tentative D call: TRBD1 (6 bases). Germline-derived CDR1 and CDR2 are KGHSH and LQKENI. This CDR3 has 17 amino acids. Trimming took 0 bases from V and 6 from J, leaving 20 bases between them. CDR3 loop: CASSPPVGGRDGAEAFF. The CDR3 nucleotides read TGTGCCAGCTCACCACCGGTGGGGGGGCGCGACGGGGCTGAAGCTTTCTTT.

This clonotype was counted only a few times. The V gene is TRBV29-1, the J gene TRBJ2-3; D is undetermined. The CDR3 totals 11 residues. Germline lookup yields CDR1 SQVTM and CDR2 ANQGSEA. V was clipped by 8 bases and J by 0 bases, with 6 bases between them. CDR3 protein: CSPSSTDTQYF. DNA for the CDR3: TGCAGCCCTTCTAGCACAGATACGCAGTATTTT.

J is TRBJ2-1 and V is TRBV19, with 15 bases lining up with TRBD2. Germline CDR1 reads LNHDA; CDR2 reads SQIVND (reference sequence). CDR3 length: 16 residues. With 4 bases clipped from V and 4 bases from J, the junction kept 2 bases outside the gene matches. DNA of the CDR3: TGTGCCAGTAGTACCGGGACTAGCGGGAGGTACAATGAGCAGTTCTTC. It translates to CASSTGTSGRYNEQFF.

For this clonotype: A much bigger clone sits one base away, suggesting this may be a read error. V usage is TRBV12-3 or TRBV12-4 and J usage is TRBJ1-6; tentative D call: TRBD1 (5 bases). The CDR3 length is 17 residues. The chain's CDR3 is CASNLSLAGGSNSPLHF. In nucleotides, the CDR3 is TGTGCCAGCAATTTATCTTTGGCCGGGGGGAGTAATTCACCCCTCCACTTT.

The genes are TRBV28 and TRBJ2-1; 11 bases line up with TRBD2. J lost 7 bases, V lost 8 bases, and 7 bases had no gene match. CDR3 length equals 14 residues. Germline CDR1 reads MDHEN; CDR2 reads SYDVKM. The CDR3 DNA reads TGTGCCAGCCTACTAGCGGGAGAAAGGAATGAGCAGTTCTTC. Its protein is CASLLAGERNEQFF.

This clonotype was recorded a few times. The genes are TRBV20-1 and TRBJ2-7; 7 bases line up with TRBD1. This CDR3 comprises 12 residues. V lost 6 bases, J lost 4 bases, and 6 bases stayed unmatched. Germline lookup yields CDR1 DFQATT and CDR2 SNEGSKA (reference sequence). The CDR3 nucleotides read TGCAGTGCACCCGGGACAGCATACGAGCAGTACTTC. This codes for CSAPGTAYEQYF.

There are a few counts of this clonotype. The chain combines TRBV20-1 with TRBJ1-2; D is unclear. Germline V gives CDR1 DFQATT, CDR2 SNEGSKA (reference sequence). This CDR3 is 13 amino acids long. The ends were cut back, 3 bases at V and 4 bases at J, with 12 bases in the middle. The CDR3: CSASSGYGYGYTF. Here the CDR3 DNA reads TGCAGTGCTAGTAGCGGGTACGGCTATGGCTACACCTTC.

This chain joins TRBV20-1 and TRBJ2-3, with D tentatively TRBD2 (7 bases). Trimming took off 2 bases at V and 2 bases at J, with 14 bases between the two ends. Per germline, CDR1 DFQATT and CDR2 SNEGSKA (reference sequence). This CDR3 has 15 residues. The CDR3 sequence: CSARFRGGTTDTQYF. Here the CDR3 DNA reads TGCAGTGCTAGATTTAGGGGGGGGACCACAGATACGCAGTATTTT.

This clonotype was observed many times. This chain links TRBV19 with TRBJ2-7; 8 bases fit TRBD1. From germline, CDR1 is LNHDA and CDR2 SQIVND (reference sequence). V was clipped by 4 bases and J by 1 base; unmatched bases: 9. The CDR3 runs 16 residues. The CDR3 reads CASSTEGTGGSYEQYF. In nucleotides, the CDR3 is TGTGCCAGTAGTACCGAAGGGACAGGAGGGTCCTACGAGCAGTACTTC.

This clonotype is medium-sized by share. This chain joins TRBV7-9 and TRBJ1-2; no clear D. V was cut by 1 base and J by 4 bases, with 4 bases left in between. CDR3 length: 12 residues. Per germline, CDR1 SEHNR and CDR2 FQNEAQ (reference sequence). The CDR3 loop is CASSLGGYGYTF. In nucleotides, the CDR3 is TGTGCCAGCAGCTTAGGGGGCTATGGCTACACCTTC. Full variable domain (rest looked up from reference TRBV7-9 and TRBJ1-2): DTGVSQNPRHKITKRGQNVTFRCDPISEHNRLYWYRQTLGQGPEFLTYFQNEAQLEKSRLLSDRFSAERPKGSFSTLEIQRTEQGDSAMYLCASSLGGYGYTFGSGTRLTVV.

The chain has TRBV9 and TRBJ2-4; the D is unclear. Germline V gene lookup returns CDR1 SGDLS and CDR2 YYNGEE. V gave up 0 bases and J gave up 0 bases, with 4 bases separating them. CDR3 length: 14 residues. The CDR3 here is CASSVGQAKNIQYF. The CDR3, as DNA: TGTGCCAGCAGCGTAGGCCAAGCCAAAAACATTCAGTACTTC.

This clonotype appeared many times. The genes are TRBV7-2 and TRBJ2-7; TRBD2 matches at 7 bases. Trimming at V came to 5 bases and at J to 6 bases, leaving 10 bases not matched to a gene. The CDR3 is 14 residues long. The germline gives CDR1 SGHTA, CDR2 FQGNSA. The CDR3 spells CASSVQRGGGEQYF. DNA for the CDR3: TGTGCCAGCAGCGTTCAGCGGGGAGGAGGCGAGCAGTACTTC.